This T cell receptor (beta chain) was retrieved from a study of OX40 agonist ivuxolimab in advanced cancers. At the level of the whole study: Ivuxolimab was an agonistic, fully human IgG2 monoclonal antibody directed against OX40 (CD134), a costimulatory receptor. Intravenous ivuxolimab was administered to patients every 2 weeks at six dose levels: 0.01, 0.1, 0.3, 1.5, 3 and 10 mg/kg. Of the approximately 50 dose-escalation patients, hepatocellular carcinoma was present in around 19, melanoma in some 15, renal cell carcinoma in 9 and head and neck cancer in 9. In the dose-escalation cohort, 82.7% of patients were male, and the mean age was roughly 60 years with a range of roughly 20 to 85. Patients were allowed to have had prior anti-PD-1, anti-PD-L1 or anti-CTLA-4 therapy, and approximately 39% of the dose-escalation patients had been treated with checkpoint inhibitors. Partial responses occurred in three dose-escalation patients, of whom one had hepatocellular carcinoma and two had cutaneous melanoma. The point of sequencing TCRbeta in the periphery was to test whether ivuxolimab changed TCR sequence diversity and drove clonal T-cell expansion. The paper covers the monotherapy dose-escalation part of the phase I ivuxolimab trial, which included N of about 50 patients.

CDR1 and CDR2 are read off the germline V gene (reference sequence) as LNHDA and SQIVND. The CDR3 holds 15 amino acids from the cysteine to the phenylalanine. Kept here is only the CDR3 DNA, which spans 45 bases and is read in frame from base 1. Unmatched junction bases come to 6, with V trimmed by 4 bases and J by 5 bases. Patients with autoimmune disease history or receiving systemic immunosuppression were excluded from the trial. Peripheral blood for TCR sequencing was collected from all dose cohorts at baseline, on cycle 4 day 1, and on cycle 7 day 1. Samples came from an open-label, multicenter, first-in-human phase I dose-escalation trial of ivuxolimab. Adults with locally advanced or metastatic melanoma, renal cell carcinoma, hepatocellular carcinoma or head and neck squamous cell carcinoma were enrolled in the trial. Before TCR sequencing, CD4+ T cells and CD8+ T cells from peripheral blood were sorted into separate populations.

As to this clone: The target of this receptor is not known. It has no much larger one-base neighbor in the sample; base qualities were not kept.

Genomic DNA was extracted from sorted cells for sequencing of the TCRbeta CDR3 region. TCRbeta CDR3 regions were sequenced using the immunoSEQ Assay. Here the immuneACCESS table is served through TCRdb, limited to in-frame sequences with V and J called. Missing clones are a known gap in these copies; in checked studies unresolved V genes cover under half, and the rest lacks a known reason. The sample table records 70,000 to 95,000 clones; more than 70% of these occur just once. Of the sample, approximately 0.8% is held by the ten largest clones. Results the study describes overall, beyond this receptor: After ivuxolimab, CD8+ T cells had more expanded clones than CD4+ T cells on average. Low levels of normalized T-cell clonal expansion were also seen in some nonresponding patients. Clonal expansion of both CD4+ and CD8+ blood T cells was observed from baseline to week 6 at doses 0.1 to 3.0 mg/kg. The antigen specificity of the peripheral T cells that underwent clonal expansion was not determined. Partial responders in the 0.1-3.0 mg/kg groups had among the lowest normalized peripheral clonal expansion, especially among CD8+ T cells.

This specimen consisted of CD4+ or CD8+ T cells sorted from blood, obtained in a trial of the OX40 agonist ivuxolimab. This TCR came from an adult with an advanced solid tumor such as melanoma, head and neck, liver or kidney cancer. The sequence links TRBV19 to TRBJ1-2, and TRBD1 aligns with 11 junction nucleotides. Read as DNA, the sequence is TGTGCCAGTAGTACGCCCGGGACAGGGGGATATGGCTACACCTTC. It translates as CASSTPGTGGYGYTF.